This T cell receptor beta chain was recorded in a study of blood T cell repertoires in COVID-19 (TCRdb year 2020). With regard to the full study: Collaborator samples came from the United States, Italy and Spain and covered acute and convalescent phases of COVID-19. Subjects who had been exposed to COVID-19, were actively infected with it, or had recovered from it provided the deeply sampled blood TCRbeta repertoires that made up the dataset. The material from the prospective study consisted of cDNA or gDNA derived from T cells, B-cell-depleted T cells, or PBMCs. Where available, HLA class I and class II types were obtained from metadata supplied by the sample provider rather than from assay-based typing. The repertoires were made available in a free public database intended to serve as a resource for research on the immune response to SARS-CoV-2. Samples came from the ongoing ImmuneRACE study (first 160 participants) plus 1,254 subjects from 6 global collaborators. A de-identified subject ID, COVID-19 status, age in years and sex were almost always included in the sample metadata. Study-level results and caveats: The amount of clinical and demographic metadata varied by source and participant and was provided uncurated.

TCRbeta CDR3 regions were amplified from genomic DNA by means of the immunoSEQ Assay, a bias-controlled multiplex PCR. The source study handled its data this way. The number of nucleated cells in each sample was estimated by amplification of reference gene primers within the assay. To quantify the absolute abundance of each unique TCRbeta CDR3 rearrangement, sequence reads were collapsed and filtered. For each sample, productive Simpson clonality was calculated as the square root of Simpson's diversity index across productive rearrangements. TCRdb holds this immuneACCESS table with in-frame rearrangements only. Some clones are missing; in checked studies, unresolved V genes explain under half, and the rest has no known cause. V and J calls plus clone size are reproduced from that table; the DNA served to infer D and trimming. The sample yields 70,000 to 95,000 clones; just over 85% were counted once. In total, the top ten clones hold approximately 4.4% of the sample.

Whole blood was collected in K2EDTA tubes by collaborating institutions according to the institutions' own protocols. Collaborator samples were shipped for TCRbeta analysis as frozen whole blood, isolated PBMCs, or DNA extracted from either sample type. This clone has a single count. This clone's antigen is unknown. Per-nucleotide qualities are absent, and no much larger clonotype sits a single base away. The germline V gene (reference sequence) sets CDR1 to LNHDA and CDR2 to SQIVND. The CDR3, from cysteine to phenylalanine, totals 14 residues. Only CDR3 DNA remains: 42 bases, in frame from the first base. V is trimmed back by 1 base and J by 6 bases, and the junction contains 2 bases that no gene match accounts for.

This receptor was identified in a woman older than 75 with acute or convalescent COVID-19. Sequences were obtained from peripheral blood. The sequence links TRBV19 to TRBJ2-1; 8 bases in the junction line up with TRBD2. The base sequence is TGTGCCAGTAGTATAGTAGCGGGACTCAATGAGCAGTTCTTC. The resulting protein is CASSIVAGLNEQFF.